A single sample is the source of the 17 T cell receptor beta chains below, sequenced in a study of shared clonotypes between healthy human individuals. Profiled with immunoSEQ multiplex PCR; TCRdb holds only in-frame clones, not every one. There are approximately 1.5 million clones in the sample; approximately 98.5% occur only once, and about 0.35% lies in the top ten. Sequencing was carried out using naive CD4+ T cells sorted from blood. The subset here: CD45RA+ positively selected. These receptors were taken from a man in his thirties or forties in good health.

The rearrangement uses TRBV2 and TRBJ2-3; 8 bases line up with TRBD1. Trimming took 9 bases from V and 2 from J; bases not matched to a gene: 4. The length of the CDR3 is 13 residues. Germline lookup yields CDR1 SNHLY and CDR2 FYNNEI. As DNA, the CDR3 is TGTGCCAGAGGGACAGGCGCCACAGATACGCAGTATTTT. Translation: CARGTGATDTQYF.

The chain employs TRBV5-6 and TRBJ2-7, with a weak D call TRBD1 (6 bases). The CDR3 length is 19 residues. The ends were cut back, 3 bases at V and 0 bases at J, with 25 bases in the middle. Germline V gene lookup returns CDR1 SGHDT and CDR2 YYEEEE. CDR3 DNA sequence: TGTGCCAGCAGCTCTAGGGACACGGTCCGGGAATACAACTCCTACGAGCAGTACTTC. This encodes CASSSRDTVREYNSYEQYF. Using reference TRBV5-6 and TRBJ2-7 for the parts outside the CDR3, the full variable domain is DAGVTQSPTHLIKTRGQQVTLRCSPKSGHDTVSWYQQALGQGPQFIFQYYEEEERQRGNFPDRFSGHQFPNYSSELNVNALLLGDSALYLCASSSRDTVREYNSYEQYFGPGTRLTVT.

This chain uses TRBV19 with TRBJ1-2; perhaps TRBD1 as D (5 bases). V gave up 3 bases and J gave up 4 bases, with 15 bases separating them. Germline CDR1 LNHDA, CDR2 SQIVND (reference sequence). This CDR3 is built from 15 residues. CDR3 sequence reads: CASSMGVPDRYGYTF. Here the CDR3 DNA reads TGTGCCAGTAGTATGGGGGTCCCGGACCGCTATGGCTACACCTTC.

The chain employs TRBV7-8 and TRBJ1-3; 9 positions agree with TRBD1. In germline, CDR1 is SGHVS, CDR2 FQNEAQ. Germline trimming cut 5 bases from V and 4 bases from J; bases unmatched to any gene: 6. This CDR3 comprises 15 residues. The CDR3 DNA reads TGTGCCAGCAGCCAAAACAGGGGGCGAGGAAACACCATATATTTT. Translation gives CASSQNRGRGNTIYF.

The chain is built from TRBV6-5 and TRBJ2-7, with 9 nucleotides matching TRBD2. This CDR3 is built from 15 residues. From germline, CDR1 is MNHEY and CDR2 SVGAGI. Unmatched junction bases numbered 5, after V lost 2 bases and J lost 3 bases. Here the CDR3 reads CASSYALAGLYEQYF. In DNA form, the CDR3 reads TGTGCCAGCAGTTACGCCCTAGCGGGGCTCTACGAGCAGTACTTC.

The chain recombines TRBV15 with TRBJ2-2, with 10 bases identical to TRBD2. V lost 1 base and J lost 3; bases outside the gene matches: 2. The CDR3 is 16 amino acids. Germline-derived CDR1 and CDR2 are LNHNV and YYDKDF (reference sequence). CDR3 sequence reads: CATSRGTSGDTGELFF. CDR3 bases: TGTGCCACCAGCAGAGGGACTAGCGGAGACACCGGGGAGCTGTTTTTT.

V gene TRBV14 combines with J gene TRBJ2-1, with 8 bases matching TRBD2. The CDR3 length is 15 residues. Trimming at V came to 4 bases and at J to 10 bases, leaving 12 bases not matched to a gene. CDR1 is SGHDN, CDR2 FVKESK, per germline. In DNA, the CDR3 is TGTGCCAGCAGCCGCAAGCGGGGGCTCAGGTTGGAGCAGTTCTTC. Protein: CASSRKRGLRLEQFF. Looking up the rest from reference TRBV14 and TRBJ2-1 gives the full variable domain: EAGVTQFPSHSVIEKGQTVTLRCDPISGHDNLYWYRRVMGKEIKFLLHFVKESKQDESGMPNNRFLAERTGGTYSTLKVQPAELEDSGVYFCASSRKRGLRLEQFFGPGTRLTVL.

CDR3 loop: CASSLVGDGELFF. The CDR3 nucleotides read TGTGCCAGCAGCTTAGTGGGGGACGGGGAGCTGTTTTTT. The rearrangement uses TRBV7-7 and TRBJ2-2; perhaps D is TRBD1 or TRBD2 (5 bases each). The CDR3 sequence is 13 residues long. V lost 1 base and J lost 7, with 7 bases in between. From germline, CDR1 is SSHAT and CDR2 FNYEAQ (reference sequence).

The V call is TRBV5-1, the J call TRBJ2-1; 15 positions agree with TRBD2. This CDR3 is 17 amino acids long. Germline loops: CDR1 SGHRS, CDR2 YFSETQ. V shed 4 bases, J shed 3 bases, and the junction held 5 bases outside the gene matches. CDR3 DNA: TGCGCCAGCAGCGGGGGACTAGCGGGAGGTTTCTACAATGAGCAGTTCTTC. This gives the protein CASSGGLAGGFYNEQFF.

This chain uses TRBV28 with TRBJ1-1; the D is unclear. This CDR3 is built from 13 residues. Trimming removed 2 bases at V and 0 bases at J, with 4 bases between. CDR1 MDHEN and CDR2 SYDVKM come from the germline V gene. CDR3 bases: TGTGCCAGCAGTTTAAGGATGAACACTGAAGCTTTCTTT. Protein: CASSLRMNTEAFF.

Of note for this clone: Other DNA variants within this sample encode the same CDR3. This chain joins TRBV5-1 and TRBJ2-5, with TRBD1 identical over 7 bases. Germline CDR1 SGHRS, CDR2 YFSETQ. Trimming cost V 2 bases and J 2 bases; bases outside gene matches: 3. The CDR3 is made up of 14 amino acids. The CDR3, as DNA: TGCGCCAGCAGCTTTGGGACAGCGCAAGAGACCCAGTACTTC. It specifies CASSFGTAQETQYF. Supplemented by reference TRBV5-1 and TRBJ2-5, the full variable domain reads KAGVTQTPRYLIKTRGQQVTLSCSPISGHRSVSWYQQTPGQGLQFLFEYFSETQRNKGNFPGRFSGRQFSNSRSEMNVSTLELGDSALYLCASSFGTAQETQYFGPGTRLLVL.

As regards this clone: Other nucleotide sequences from this sample produce the same CDR3. The genes are TRBV6-5 and TRBJ2-1, with unresolved D. The germline V gene has CDR1 MNHEY and CDR2 SVGAGI. V dropped 0 bases and J dropped 7 bases, with 10 bases sitting between them. The CDR3 length is 14 residues. For the CDR3, the DNA is TGTGCCAGCAGTTACTCCCTCCTTGAAAATGAGCAGTTCTTC. This encodes CASSYSLLENEQFF.

The chain employs TRBV18 and TRBJ2-5; D unresolved. Per the germline V gene, CDR1 is KGHSH and CDR2 is LQKENI. The CDR3 consists of 12 residues. V shed 2 bases and J shed 5 bases, with 6 bases lying between them. The CDR3 reads CASSPGSETQYF. DNA of the CDR3: TGTGCCAGCTCACCAGGGTCCGAGACCCAGTACTTC.

The V call is TRBV14, the J call TRBJ2-5; D remains ambiguous. The V end lost 1 base, the J end lost 5 bases, and 14 bases lay between the germline ends. Per germline, CDR1 SGHDN and CDR2 FVKESK. This CDR3 is 15 amino acids long. In DNA form, the CDR3 reads TGTGCCAGCAGCCAAGCCCGGGTCTCAAGGGAGACCCAGTACTTC. Protein: CASSQARVSRETQYF. The full variable domain, its missing parts supplied by reference TRBV14 and TRBJ2-5, is EAGVTQFPSHSVIEKGQTVTLRCDPISGHDNLYWYRRVMGKEIKFLLHFVKESKQDESGMPNNRFLAERTGGTYSTLKVQPAELEDSGVYFCASSQARVSRETQYFGPGTRLLVL.

J is TRBJ2-2 and V is TRBV10-2; 9 bases fit TRBD1. The trim removed 5 bases at V and 5 bases at J, leaving 3 bases unmatched. The CDR3 extends over 14 amino acids. Germline lookup yields CDR1 WSHSY and CDR2 SAAADI. The CDR3 DNA reads as TGCGCCAGCAGTACCGGGACAGGGACCGGGGAGCTGTTTTTT. Amino acids: CASSTGTGTGELFF.

The chain employs TRBV28 and TRBJ2-1; a weak D match, TRBD2 (5 bases). V was clipped by 5 bases and J by 5 bases, with 16 bases between them. Germline CDR1 MDHEN, CDR2 SYDVKM. The CDR3 has 15 amino acids. Here the CDR3 reads CASSPRGRGHNEQFF. As DNA, the CDR3 is TGTGCCAGCAGTCCCCGGGGTAGAGGGCACAATGAGCAGTTCTTC.

This clone was detected only once. The chain has TRBV5-5 and TRBJ2-3; no clear D. V was cut by 1 base and J by 0 bases, with 12 bases left in between. Looked up from germline, CDR1 is SGHKS and CDR2 is YYEKEE (reference sequence). The CDR3 is made up of 16 amino acids. This CDR3 reads CASSLRTLASTDTQYF. The CDR3 nucleotides are TGTGCCAGCAGCTTGAGGACGTTGGCTAGCACAGATACGCAGTATTTT.